The clone carrying this TCR beta chain has more than one count but fewer than ten. As yet, its antigen is unknown. The data are from a study of T-cell memory formation after mild COVID-19. Study in general: TCR clustering was largely donor specific.

This CDR3 has 15 amino acids. Trimming stripped 5 bases from V and 2 bases from J, with 14 bases between. Germline V gives CDR1 LGHDT, CDR2 YNNKEL (reference sequence). Study-wide findings and caveats: Shrinking CD4+ clones resided mostly in CM and EM, and CD8+ ones in EMRA. Memory cells collected pre-infection included some clones that later responded, suggesting cross-reactive memory joined.

The 5'RACE method, run with constant-segment primers, produced TCR alpha and TCR beta cDNA libraries (carrying sample barcodes and UMIs). TCRdb analysed the 5' RACE reads with MiXCR anew, one entry per CDR3 protein. The repertoire holds about 190,000 distinct CDR3 sequences, with approximately 16% as singletons. The sample comprised PBMCs or a T cell subset sorted from them (not recorded which). This chain links TRBV3-1 with TRBJ2-3, with D maybe TRBD2 (5 bases). The receptor was isolated from an adult woman who had mild COVID-19 (a few samples of this study predate the infection). Cell type and time point are not known. CDR3 sequence reads: CASSSHLASTDTQYF. The CDR3 DNA follows: TGTGCCAGCAGCTCCCATCTAGCATCCACAGATACGCAGTATTTT.